The 4 T cell receptor beta chains in this list originate from one sample, sequenced in a study of cytomegalovirus exposure and HLA in healthy donors. In the PCR, 60 Vbeta and 13 Jbeta primers were used. The data were produced by immunoSEQ multiplex PCR, yet TCRdb's version contains in-frame clones alone and is incomplete. The sample comprises about 130,000 clones, 73% of which are singletons, and about 4.3% rests with the top ten. Specimen: PBMCs. The receptors come from a man in his sixties in good health and CMV-seropositive.

V is TRBV5-1 and J is TRBJ2-1; 15 bases line up with TRBD2. Trimming cost V 4 bases and J 10 bases; bases outside gene matches: 15. The CDR3 runs to 18 residues. Germline lookup yields CDR1 SGHRS and CDR2 YFSETQ. CDR3 amino acids: CASSLRTSGGASQAEQFF. CDR3 coding DNA: TGCGCCAGCAGCCTGCGGACTAGCGGGGGGGCCAGCCAAGCGGAGCAGTTCTTC.

The chain links TRBV4-1 to TRBJ2-7; D unresolved. CDR1 and CDR2 from the germline V gene are MGHRA and YSYEKL. The CDR3 sequence is 16 residues long. The V end lost 0 bases, the J end lost 0 bases, and 12 bases lay between the germline ends. This CDR3 is CASSQDFSDFSYEQYF. In DNA, the CDR3 is TGCGCCAGCAGCCAAGATTTTTCAGACTTCTCCTACGAGCAGTACTTC.

The J gene is TRBJ2-5, the V gene TRBV27; D not certain. This CDR3 has 14 residues. The ends were cut back, 1 base at V and 5 bases at J, with 11 bases in the middle. The V gene's germline CDR1 is MNHEY and CDR2 SMNVEV (reference sequence). The CDR3 bases are TGTGCCAGCAGTTTATGGTCTGCTCAGGAGACCCAGTACTTC. Residues: CASSLWSAQETQYF.

The CDR3 spells CASSPGRGGTDTQYF. CDR3 in DNA: TGTGCCAGCAGTCCAGGGCGGGGGGGAACAGATACGCAGTATTTT. The gene calls are TRBV7-9 and TRBJ2-3; TRBD2 aligns across 9 bases. CDR1 and CDR2 (germline): SEHNR, FQNEAQ (reference sequence). V lost 6 bases to trimming and J lost 3 bases; unmatched junction nucleotides: 7. This CDR3 has 15 amino acids.